The 29 T cell receptor beta chains reported below all come from one sample, sequenced in a study of T cell responses to AZD1222 COVID-19 vaccine. Profiling relied on immunoSEQ multiplex PCR, and the TCRdb table lists in-frame clones only, not all of them. The repertoire includes 80,000 to 95,000 clones, 90% to 95% of them detected once, and approximately 5.6% sits in the top ten. Sample: peripheral blood, taken on day 0 of AZD1222 vaccination. All receptors come from an adult in good health.

CDR3 nucleotide sequence: TGTGCCAGTAGTATGGGCAAGTTGGATACGCAGTATTTT. This encodes CASSMGKLDTQYF. The chain employs TRBV19 and TRBJ2-3; D is undetermined. Per germline, CDR1 LNHDA and CDR2 SQIVND (reference sequence). This CDR3 comprises 13 residues. The V end was cut by 3 bases, the J end by 6 bases, with 10 bases between.

V gene TRBV6-7 combines with J gene TRBJ1-3, with D possibly TRBD1 on 6 matching bases. TRBV6-7 is annotated as an ORF whose role is uncertain. The CDR3 runs 15 residues. V shed 2 bases and J shed 4 bases, with 12 bases lying between them. The CDR3 DNA reads as TGTGCCAGCAGTTACCCACAGGGACCGGGAAACACCATATATTTT. It specifies CASSYPQGPGNTIYF.

The rearrangement joins TRBV7-3 to TRBJ2-3, with D unresolved. CDR3 length equals 12 residues. V was cut by 6 bases and J by 7 bases, with 11 bases left in between. From germline, CDR1 is SGHTA and CDR2 FQGTGA. CDR3 sequence (DNA): TGTGCCAGCAGTTCCGCCAGGAATACGCAGTATTTT. It specifies CASSSARNTQYF.

V usage is TRBV20-1 and J usage is TRBJ2-7; 9 positions match TRBD2. The CDR3 extends over 11 amino acids. The germline CDR1 and CDR2 sequences are DFQATT and SNEGSKA (reference sequence). V shed 7 bases, J shed 3 bases, and the junction held 1 base outside the gene matches. The CDR3, as DNA: TGCAGTGGGCGGGAGGGCTACGAGCAGTACTTC. This sequence encodes CSGREGYEQYF.

The CDR3 protein is CAWSLSGDQPQHF. The CDR3, as DNA: TGTGCCTGGAGTTTGTCAGGAGATCAGCCCCAGCATTTT. V and J are TRBV30 and TRBJ1-5, with no clear D. Germline V gene lookup returns CDR1 GTSNPN and CDR2 SVGIG (reference sequence). Between the trimmed V and J ends, which lost 2 bases and 5 bases, there was a span of 10 bases. This CDR3 contains 13 residues.

Only one count was recorded for this clone. Here the CDR3 DNA reads TGTGCCAGCAGCTCCCTTGGGGGGAGGGGAGTCCATGAGCAGTTCTTC. It translates to CASSSLGGRGVHEQFF. The chain employs TRBV5-4 and TRBJ2-1; 7 bases agree with TRBD2. V shed 3 bases, J shed 8 bases, and the junction held 14 bases outside the gene matches. Per germline, CDR1 SGHNT and CDR2 YYREEE (reference sequence). The CDR3 loop spans 16 amino acids.

This clone was counted a single time. The rearrangement joins TRBV28 to TRBJ2-1, with no clear D. Germline V lookup: CDR1 MDHEN, CDR2 SYDVKM. The CDR3 runs 13 residues. Deletions cut 8 bases from V and 5 bases from J, with 13 bases between. CDR3 coding DNA: TGTGCCAGCCTGGGTGGGTACCACAATGAGCAGTTCTTC. This codes for CASLGGYHNEQFF.

The V and J genes are TRBV5-8 and TRBJ2-1; D uncertain. CDR3 length equals 16 residues. The germline gives CDR1 SGHTS, CDR2 YDEGEE. V dropped 3 bases and J dropped 4 bases, with 17 bases sitting between them. The CDR3 sequence is CASSSPRRNLYNEQFF. The CDR3 DNA reads TGTGCCAGCAGCTCCCCTCGGCGGAATTTGTACAATGAGCAGTTCTTC.

The V and J genes are TRBV3-1 (or the pseudogene TRBV3-2) and TRBJ2-3; D perhaps matches TRBD1 (5 bases). This CDR3 has 12 amino acids. V was trimmed by 4 bases and J by 4 bases, leaving 6 bases between them. Germline CDR1 and CDR2: LGHDT and YNNKEL (reference sequence). DNA for the CDR3: TGTGCCAGCAGCCGACAGTCAGATACGCAGTATTTT. Protein product: CASSRQSDTQYF.

The chain combines TRBV5-4 with TRBJ1-2, with D uncertain. The CDR3 extends over 13 amino acids. CDR1 and CDR2 (germline): SGHNT, YYREEE (reference sequence). V shed 2 bases and J shed 5 bases, with 10 bases lying between them. The CDR3 bases are TGTGCCAGCAGCTTCAAGGGTTTGTATGGCTACACCTTC. As protein: CASSFKGLYGYTF.

CDR3 nucleotides: TGCAGCGTTGAAGATCTCAGTCAAGAGACCCAGTACTTC. Translation gives CSVEDLSQETQYF. This chain joins TRBV29-1 and TRBJ2-5; D is undetermined. There are 13 residues in the CDR3. V dropped 0 bases and J dropped 2 bases, with 7 bases sitting between them. Germline V CDR1 and CDR2: SQVTM, ANQGSEA.

The chain combines TRBV11-1 with TRBJ2-5; D gene ambiguous. Germline assignment: CDR1 SGHAT and CDR2 FQDESV (reference sequence). V was trimmed by 1 base and J by 4 bases, leaving 4 bases between them. The CDR3 extends over 12 amino acids. The CDR3 DNA reads as TGTGCCAGCAGCTTAGTAGCAGAGACCCAGTACTTC. This gives the protein CASSLVAETQYF.

This chain links TRBV16 with TRBJ2-5; no definite D call. Germline V lookup: CDR1 KGHSY, CDR2 FQNENV. This CDR3 comprises 14 residues. The germline V and J ends were trimmed by 0 bases and 1 base, with 6 bases remaining between them. CDR3 DNA: TGTGCCAGCAGCCAATCGGCCAGCCAAGAGACCCAGTACTTC. This codes for CASSQSASQETQYF.

This clone was recorded once. This rearrangement joins TRBV28 to TRBJ2-1, with 9 bases that match TRBD2. Germline V lookup: CDR1 MDHEN, CDR2 SYDVKM. The trim removed 7 bases at V and 4 bases at J, leaving 11 bases unmatched. The CDR3 contains 16 residues. This CDR3 reads CASTSYPSGTYNEQFF. For the CDR3, the DNA is TGTGCCAGCACATCTTATCCTAGCGGGACTTACAATGAGCAGTTCTTC.

The chain is built from TRBV5-4 and TRBJ2-1; the D gene is possibly TRBD2 (5 bases). The CDR3 is 13 residues long. V was cut by 5 bases and J by 5 bases, with 11 bases left in between. Germline values: CDR1 SGHNT, CDR2 YYREEE (reference sequence). CDR3 protein: CASSSTGDNEQFF. The CDR3 DNA reads TGTGCCAGCAGTTCCACCGGGGACAATGAGCAGTTCTTC.

The chain links TRBV12-3 or TRBV12-4 to TRBJ1-1, with TRBD1 as a possible D gene (6 bases). This CDR3 comprises 13 residues. V dropped 6 bases and J dropped 6 bases, with 14 bases sitting between them. Here the CDR3 DNA reads TGTGCCAGCAGCCGTCGACAGGACCCTGAAGCTTTCTTT. Residues: CASSRRQDPEAFF.

The V and J genes are TRBV5-1 and TRBJ1-2; D might be TRBD1 (6 bases). Germline CDR1 and CDR2: SGHRS and YFSETQ. V lost 7 bases to trimming and J lost 8 bases, with 18 bases between them. The CDR3 has 13 amino acids. The CDR3 here is CASGLGGSNGYTF. Written as DNA, the CDR3 is TGCGCCAGCGGTCTCGGGGGCAGTAACGGCTACACCTTC.

This chain connects TRBV10-1 to TRBJ1-1, with a tentative D call TRBD1 (6 bases). The CDR3 consists of 17 residues. The germline V gene encodes CDR1 WNHNN and CDR2 SYGVQD (reference sequence). V was shortened by 4 bases and J by 3 bases, with 21 bases between the two germline ends. The CDR3 loop is CASSGGAGAAGDTEAFF. CDR3 nucleotide sequence: TGCGCCAGCAGTGGGGGGGCTGGGGCCGCAGGGGACACTGAAGCTTTCTTT.

This clone was observed a few times. The chain employs TRBV7-9 and TRBJ2-7; D is unclear. CDR1 and CDR2 (germline): SEHNR, FQNEAQ (reference sequence). The CDR3 runs to 12 residues. The V end lost 2 bases, the J end lost 2 bases, and 4 bases lay between the germline ends. The CDR3 coding sequence is TGTGCCAGCAGCTTAAGCGCCTACGAGCAGTACTTC. Translation gives CASSLSAYEQYF.

The chain combines TRBV29-1 with TRBJ2-1; D is perhaps TRBD2 (6 bases). The germline gives CDR1 SQVTM, CDR2 ANQGSEA. The CDR3 is 11 amino acids. Trimming cost V 8 bases and J 9 bases, with 14 bases left between them. For the CDR3, the DNA is TGCAGCTTCCCTCGGGGGATTGAGCAGTTCTTC. It yields the protein CSFPRGIEQFF.

The genes are TRBV7-9 and TRBJ2-3; D is unclear. CDR3 size: 14 residues. Germline CDR1 is SEHNR and CDR2 is FQNEAQ (reference sequence). Trimming cost V 0 bases and J 1 base, with 5 bases left between them. The CDR3 DNA is TGTGCCAGCAGCTTAGCGGGCGGCACAGATACGCAGTATTTT. It translates to CASSLAGGTDTQYF.

This clone was detected only a few times. This rearrangement joins TRBV9 to TRBJ2-1, with 11 bases matching TRBD2. Looked up from germline, CDR1 is SGDLS and CDR2 is YYNGEE. After removal of 4 bases from V and 6 bases from J, the junction contained 6 bases not matched to a gene. This CDR3 is 15 amino acids long. The DNA of the CDR3 is TGTGCCAGCAGCAGTAGCGGGAGGGCGTCCAATGAGCAGTTCTTC. Amino acid sequence: CASSSSGRASNEQFF. Using reference TRBV9 and TRBJ2-1 for the parts outside the CDR3, the full variable domain is DSGVTQTPKHLITATGQRVTLRCSPRSGDLSVYWYQQSLDQGLQFLIQYYNGEERAKGNILERFSAQQFPDLHSELNLSSLELGDSALYFCASSSSGRASNEQFFGPGTRLTVL.

The chain joins TRBV11-2 to TRBJ2-3; a weak D match, TRBD2 (6 bases). The CDR3 runs to 13 residues. In germline, CDR1 is SGHAT, CDR2 FQNNGV. The ends were cut back, 6 bases at V and 8 bases at J, with 15 bases in the middle. In DNA, the CDR3 is TGTGCCAGCAGAATTACTAGCCCCGGTACGCAGTATTTT. Protein sequence: CASRITSPGTQYF.

The chain employs TRBV5-4 and TRBJ1-1; a weak D match, TRBD1 (6 bases). The CDR3 runs to 13 residues. Trimming left V 4 bases short and J 7 bases short, with 14 bases between. Per the germline V gene, CDR1 is SGHNT and CDR2 is YYREEE (reference sequence). The CDR3 reads CASSPPGDNEAFF. The CDR3 DNA reads as TGTGCCAGCAGCCCGCCGGGGGACAATGAAGCTTTCTTT.

The V gene is TRBV5-4, the J gene TRBJ2-7, with 14 bases matching TRBD2. With V trimmed by 4 bases and J by 6 bases, 12 bases remained unmatched. Looked up from germline, CDR1 is SGHNT and CDR2 is YYREEE (reference sequence). The CDR3 totals 17 residues. The CDR3 loop reads CASSAGTSGRVSREQYF. CDR3 sequence (DNA): TGTGCCAGCAGCGCCGGGACTAGCGGGAGAGTCTCTCGCGAGCAGTACTTC.

The V and J genes are TRBV14 and TRBJ2-7, with D perhaps given as TRBD1 or TRBD2 (5 bases each). V was cut by 5 bases and J by 6 bases, with 20 bases left in between. CDR3 length equals 15 residues. Germline V gene data show CDR1 as SGHDN and CDR2 as FVKESK. The DNA for the CDR3 is TGTGCCAGCAGCTTGGGGTGGGGGTCCGTCGGCGAGCAGTACTTC. Residues: CASSLGWGSVGEQYF.

DNA for the CDR3: TGCAGCGTTGAAGACCCTCGCGAGACTAGGTTCAGTGAGCAGTTCTTC. Its protein is CSVEDPRETRFSEQFF. The V and J genes are TRBV29-1 and TRBJ2-1; TRBD2 might be the D (6 bases). The CDR3 has 16 amino acids. V was cut by 0 bases and J by 9 bases, with 21 bases left in between. Germline V gene sequence: CDR1 SQVTM, CDR2 ANQGSEA.

This clone was observed once. The rearrangement links TRBV10-2 to TRBJ2-7; 12 bases fit TRBD2. Germline CDR1 WSHSY, CDR2 SAAADI. The V segment lost 7 bases and the J segment 0 bases; nucleotides outside the gene matches: 10. This CDR3 has 17 residues. This CDR3 reads CASTRLGLAGSSYEQYF. The DNA of the CDR3 is TGCGCCAGCACCCGGCTAGGACTAGCGGGAAGCTCCTACGAGCAGTACTTC.

The CDR3 here is CASSSLWPYEQYF. The CDR3 coding sequence is TGTGCCAGCAGTTCCCTTTGGCCCTACGAGCAGTACTTC. J is TRBJ2-7 and V is TRBV27, with D uncertain. CDR3 length equals 13 residues. Germline V gives CDR1 MNHEY, CDR2 SMNVEV (reference sequence). Trimming took off 4 bases at V and 2 bases at J, with 9 bases between the two ends.